A selection of T cell receptor beta chains follows, all from one sample in a study of long-term antiretroviral therapy in people with HIV. Generated by immunoSEQ multiplex PCR, the TCRdb table keeps only in-frame clones and is missing some. The repertoire includes 30,000 to 40,000 clones, around 94% of them detected once, and about 3.9% sits in the top ten. The source material was unsorted PBMCs, sampled 4.1 years after starting antiretroviral therapy. The receptors stem from a woman between 50 and 59 years old with HIV. Both conserved end residues are part of each CDR3. A D gene is named only where the DNA matches it firmly. The listing skips clone size in some rows; elsewhere it reads once, few, many or a size class.

abundance: NA; d_gene: NA; v_gene: TRBV30; j_gene: TRBJ2-3; CDR3aa: CAWSVRGADTQYF; CDR3nt: TGTGCCTGGAGTGTACGAGGGGCAGATACGCAGTATTTT
abundance: once; d_gene: TRBD1; v_gene: TRBV6-1; j_gene: TRBJ1-1; CDR3aa: CASSSDRDTEAFF; CDR3nt: TGTGCCAGCAGTTCGGACAGGGACACTGAAGCTTTCTTT
abundance: NA; d_gene: TRBD1; v_gene: TRBV9; j_gene: TRBJ1-5; CDR3aa: CARPPTGGNQPQHF; CDR3nt: TGTGCCAGACCCCCCACAGGGGGCAATCAGCCCCAGCATTTT
abundance: NA; d_gene: NA; v_gene: TRBV20-1; j_gene: TRBJ2-4; CDR3aa: CSASATNIQYF; CDR3nt: TGCAGTGCTTCGGCTACAAACATTCAGTACTTC
abundance: NA; d_gene: TRBD1; v_gene: TRBV4-3; j_gene: TRBJ1-2; CDR3aa: CASSQEPTGDYGYTF; CDR3nt: TGCGCCAGCAGCCAAGAACCAACAGGGGACTATGGCTACACCTTC
abundance: NA; d_gene: NA; v_gene: TRBV27; j_gene: TRBJ2-7; CDR3aa: CASSFGRGAYEQYF; CDR3nt: TGTGCCAGCAGTTTTGGGAGAGGGGCCTACGAGCAGTACTTC
abundance: NA; d_gene: TRBD1; v_gene: TRBV13; j_gene: TRBJ1-2; CDR3aa: CASSLGDRGLGYTF; CDR3nt: TGTGCCAGCAGCTTAGGGGACAGGGGGCTCGGCTACACCTTC
abundance: NA; d_gene: NA; v_gene: TRBV9; j_gene: TRBJ1-3; CDR3aa: CASSVADGGNTIYF; CDR3nt: TGTGCCAGCAGCGTAGCTGACGGTGGAAACACCATATATTTT
abundance: NA; d_gene: TRBD2; v_gene: TRBV5-1; j_gene: TRBJ2-5; CDR3aa: CASSYTPPGLAGGSETQYF; CDR3nt: TGCGCCAGCAGCTATACTCCCCCGGGACTAGCGGGGGGGTCGGAGACCCAGTACTTC
abundance: NA; d_gene: NA; v_gene: TRBV4-3; j_gene: TRBJ1-4; CDR3aa: CASSQDDPPYVLFF; CDR3nt: TGCGCCAGCAGCCAAGATGATCCACCCTATGTGCTGTTTTTT
abundance: NA; d_gene: TRBD1; v_gene: TRBV29-1; j_gene: TRBJ2-5; CDR3aa: CSVDPDRGETQYF; CDR3nt: TGCAGCGTTGACCCGGACAGGGGTGAGACCCAGTACTTC
abundance: NA; d_gene: TRBD1; v_gene: TRBV9; j_gene: TRBJ1-1; CDR3aa: CASSVGDRRVNTEAFF; CDR3nt: TGTGCCAGCAGCGTAGGGGACAGACGAGTGAACACTGAAGCTTTCTTT
abundance: once; d_gene: NA; v_gene: TRBV21-1; j_gene: TRBJ2-7; CDR3aa: CASSKENRGARQYF; CDR3nt: TGTGCCAGCAGCAAAGAGAATAGGGGGGCAAGGCAGTACTTC
abundance: NA; d_gene: TRBD1; v_gene: TRBV9; j_gene: TRBJ2-6; CDR3aa: CASSPRQGRNPTGANVLTF; CDR3nt: TGTGCCAGCAGCCCTCGACAGGGGAGAAACCCAACTGGGGCCAACGTCCTGACTTTC
abundance: NA; d_gene: NA; v_gene: TRBV6-1; j_gene: TRBJ1-1; CDR3aa: CASRHTVGQEGFF; CDR3nt: TGTGCCAGCAGGCACACTGTCGGCCAAGAGGGTTTCTTT
abundance: NA; d_gene: NA; v_gene: TRBV6-6; j_gene: TRBJ2-2; CDR3aa: CASSGLDVGAGELFF; CDR3nt: TGTGCCAGCTCGGGACTCGACGTTGGTGCCGGGGAGCTGTTTTTT
abundance: NA; d_gene: TRBD1; v_gene: TRBV19; j_gene: TRBJ2-3; CDR3aa: CASRGQGTDTQYF; CDR3nt: TGTGCCAGTAGGGGACAGGGAACAGATACGCAGTATTTT
abundance: NA; d_gene: TRBD1; v_gene: TRBV6-5; j_gene: TRBJ2-1; CDR3aa: CASSRGNEQFF; CDR3nt: TGTGCCAGCAGCAGGGGGAATGAGCAGTTCTTC
abundance: NA; d_gene: NA; v_gene: TRBV5-6; j_gene: TRBJ2-5; CDR3aa: CASSLPLVETQYF; CDR3nt: TGTGCCAGCAGCTTGCCTCTAGTGGAGACCCAGTACTTC
abundance: NA; d_gene: TRBD1; v_gene: TRBV6-6; j_gene: TRBJ1-1; CDR3aa: CASSDRENTEAFF; CDR3nt: TGTGCCAGCAGCGACAGGGAGAACACTGAAGCTTTCTTT
abundance: NA; d_gene: NA; v_gene: TRBV5-1; j_gene: TRBJ1-1; CDR3aa: CASSFDMNTEAFF; CDR3nt: TGCGCCAGCAGCTTCGACATGAACACTGAAGCTTTCTTT
abundance: NA; d_gene: TRBD2; v_gene: TRBV5-4; j_gene: TRBJ2-3; CDR3aa: CASSWRTGGSTDTQYF; CDR3nt: TGTGCCAGCAGCTGGAGGACCGGGGGGAGCACAGATACGCAGTATTTT
abundance: NA; d_gene: NA; v_gene: TRBV5-5; j_gene: TRBJ1-4; CDR3aa: CASSLGGATNEKLFF; CDR3nt: TGTGCCAGCAGCTTAGGGGGTGCAACTAATGAAAAACTGTTTTTT
abundance: NA; d_gene: NA; v_gene: TRBV6-6; j_gene: TRBJ2-7; CDR3aa: CASNQAGAWEQYF; CDR3nt: TGTGCCAGCAACCAGGCGGGGGCTTGGGAGCAGTACTTC